This TCR beta chain appears in the sequencing data of a study of blood T cell repertoires in COVID-19. The assay was immunoSEQ multiplex PCR, and TCRdb's table has in-frame clones only and misses some. This sample carries approximately 28,000 clones, about three quarters of them seen once, and the ten largest clones take 6% to 8%. The receptor comes from a woman aged 70 to 79 with active or convalescent COVID-19. The source material was peripheral blood.

The CDR3 here is CASSLLLAGATGELFF. In DNA, the CDR3 is TGCGCCAGCAGCTTGTTGCTAGCGGGAGCTACCGGGGAGCTGTTTTTT. This rearrangement joins TRBV5-1 to TRBJ2-2; 10 bases fit TRBD2. The germline gives CDR1 SGHRS, CDR2 YFSETQ. CDR3 size: 16 residues. J gave up 5 bases and V 1 base, and 5 bases lay outside the gene matches.